Following are 14 T cell receptor beta chains from one sample sequenced in a study of CXCR3-negative and CXCR3-positive naive CD8 T cells (dated by TCRdb to about 2019). Their specific antigens are unknown. Study-wide findings and limitations: TRB CDR3s from CXCR3-positive naive cells showed higher hydrophobicity (lower Kidera factor 4), lower energy, and higher strength and volume indices than CXCR3-negative naive cells.

Sequencing was performed on a NextSeq 550. The Human TCR Profiling Kit (MiLaboratory) was used to prepare UMI-labeled 5' RACE TRB cDNA libraries. TCRdb reprocessed the reads, reporting each CDR3 protein sequence once and no DNA. The sample's own table lists approximately 120,000 distinct CDR3 sequences. Around 0.35% of the sample is in the top ten clones. The sequenced sample was naive CXCR3+ CD8+ T cells from blood. The cell subset or site label corresponds to: CD45RO-CCR7+CD27+CD95- naive CD8+ T cells expressing CXCR3 (TNR3+). These receptors all stem from a human donor in good health. Some clones in this sample may be carry-over from other donors' samples.

The chain is built from TRBV7-8 and TRBJ2-7; the D gene TCRdb calls, TRBD2, cannot be checked with no DNA. Germline V gives CDR1 SGHVS, CDR2 FQNEAQ. The CDR3 runs to 15 residues. The CDR3 sequence: CASSPGLAGVAEQYF.

The J gene is TRBJ1-1, the V gene TRBV7-8; TCRdb indicates TRBD1, and absent DNA this call remains unverified. The CDR3 is 15 residues long. The germline V gene has CDR1 SGHVS and CDR2 FQNEAQ. This chain's CDR3 is CASSSARALNTEAFF.

The rearrangement uses TRBV4-1 and TRBJ2-7. CDR3 length: 11 residues. Germline lookup yields CDR1 MGHRA and CDR2 YSYEKL. CDR3 residues: CASSLTGEQYF.

V gene TRBV6-6 combines with J gene TRBJ2-7. The germline V gene has CDR1 MNHNY and CDR2 SVGAGI (reference sequence). The CDR3 has 13 amino acids. CDR3 region: CASSYPSPYEQYF.

This sequence joins TRBV7-9 and TRBJ2-1; TCRdb's assignment of TRBD2 cannot be checked, as there is no DNA. Germline CDR1 is SEHNR and CDR2 is FQNEAQ (reference sequence). This CDR3 is 15 amino acids long. CDR3 loop: CASSYEGIGYNEQFF. The entire variable domain, with the rest obtained from reference TRBV7-9 and TRBJ2-1, is as follows: DTGVSQNPRHKITKRGQNVTFRCDPISEHNRLYWYRQTLGQGPEFLTYFQNEAQLEKSRLLSDRFSAERPKGSFSTLEIQRTEQGDSAMYLCASSYEGIGYNEQFFGPGTRLTVL.

The V gene is TRBV12-3 or TRBV12-4, the J gene TRBJ2-5; as DNA is missing, the TRBD1 call by TCRdb cannot be tested. The CDR3 is 14 amino acids. The CDR3: CASSLGQNQETQYF.

The chain recombines TRBV29-1 with TRBJ1-1. CDR1 is SQVTM, CDR2 ANQGSEA, per germline. CDR3 size: 13 residues. The CDR3 is CSVEDGMNTEAFF.

The CDR3 protein is CASRDSSYYEQYF. V is TRBV3-1 and J is TRBJ2-7; with no DNA, the TCRdb D assignment of TRBD2 cannot be verified. Germline V gene lookup returns CDR1 LGHDT and CDR2 YNNKEL (reference sequence). The CDR3 is 13 residues long.

The CDR3 protein is CASSIGEAGIYEQYF. The genes are TRBV7-8 and TRBJ2-7; TCRdb indicates TRBD1, and absent DNA this call remains unverified. The CDR3 is made up of 15 amino acids. CDR1 and CDR2 (germline): SGHVS, FQNEAQ.

V and J are TRBV27 and TRBJ2-7. The CDR3 runs 13 residues. Germline V gene data show CDR1 as MNHEY and CDR2 as SMNVEV (reference sequence). This CDR3 reads CASSLQYSYEQYF.

V is TRBV9 and J is TRBJ1-1. The CDR3 length is 16 residues. Germline V gene sequence: CDR1 SGDLS, CDR2 YYNGEE. CDR3: CASSDHDTEMNTEAFF.

The CDR3 loop reads CSATGVGITDTQYF. The chain has TRBV20-1 and TRBJ2-3; TCRdb selects TRBD1, and the lack of DNA leaves this call unchecked. Germline loops: CDR1 DFQATT, CDR2 SNEGSKA (reference sequence). There are 14 residues in the CDR3.

The chain has TRBV7-9 and TRBJ2-7; the D gene TCRdb calls, TRBD1, cannot be checked with no DNA. The CDR3 sequence is 14 residues long. Germline lookup yields CDR1 SEHNR and CDR2 FQNEAQ (reference sequence). CDR3 sequence: CASSSRDREYEQYF.

The rearrangement links TRBV25-1 to TRBJ2-7; no DNA is available, so the TRBD2 call from TCRdb remains unchecked. Germline CDR1 MGHDK, CDR2 SYGVNS. CDR3 length equals 14 residues. CDR3 amino acids: CASSETSGRNEQYF.